These 12 T cell receptor beta chains were sequenced from one sample in a study of OX40 agonist ivuxolimab in advanced cancers. The table came from immunoSEQ multiplex PCR; TCRdb's copy has only in-frame clones and leaves some out. The top ten clones hold approximately 0.55% of a sample with about 120,000 clones, 80% to 90% of them seen once. Sequenced material: CD4+ or CD8+ T cells sorted from blood, taken in a trial of the OX40 agonist ivuxolimab. The receptors originated from an adult with an advanced solid tumor such as melanoma, head and neck, liver or kidney cancer.

J is TRBJ1-4 and V is TRBV18, with a tentative D call TRBD1 (5 bases). V lost 2 bases and J 0 bases, leaving 13 bases between the germline ends. Per germline, CDR1 KGHSH and CDR2 LQKENI. The CDR3 sequence is 17 residues long. CDR3: CASSPDVRDSTNEKLFF. The CDR3 DNA follows: TGTGCCAGCTCACCAGACGTAAGGGACTCAACTAATGAAAAACTGTTTTTT. Drawing the rest from reference TRBV18 and TRBJ1-4, the complete variable domain is NAGVMQNPRHLVRRRGQEARLRCSPMKGHSHVYWYRQLPEEGLKFMVYLQKENIIDESGMPKERFSAEFPKEGPSILRIQQVVRGDSAAYFCASSPDVRDSTNEKLFFGSGTQLSVL.

The chain employs TRBV5-5 and TRBJ2-1; 9 positions agree with TRBD2. The length of the CDR3 is 16 residues. Germline trimming cut 4 bases from V and 0 bases from J; bases unmatched to any gene: 5. Germline CDR1 is SGHKS and CDR2 is YYEKEE (reference sequence). The CDR3 protein is CASSTIAGASYNEQFF. DNA for the CDR3: TGTGCCAGCAGCACTATAGCGGGGGCCTCCTACAATGAGCAGTTCTTC.

The V gene is TRBV6-5, the J gene TRBJ2-5; D possibly corresponds to TRBD1 (6 bases). In germline, CDR1 is MNHEY, CDR2 SVGAGI. V lost 7 bases and J lost 1, with 10 bases in between. The CDR3 consists of 13 residues. The CDR3 DNA reads as TGTGCCAGCAACGGACAGCCCCAAGAGACCCAGTACTTC. This gives the protein CASNGQPQETQYF.

The CDR3 coding sequence is TGTGCCAGCTCACCACCGGGGACAGGGGAACCACTTGAAAAACTGTTTTTT. Translated: CASSPPGTGEPLEKLFF. The chain is built from TRBV18 and TRBJ1-4, with 10 nucleotides matching TRBD1. This CDR3 has 17 residues. Germline V gene sequence: CDR1 KGHSH, CDR2 LQKENI. The trim removed 0 bases at V and 7 bases at J, leaving 8 bases unmatched.

The genes are TRBV7-9 and TRBJ2-1; tentative D call: TRBD2 (6 bases). Looked up from germline, CDR1 is SEHNR and CDR2 is FQNEAQ (reference sequence). This CDR3 region has 18 residues. The V and J ends lost 2 bases and 4 bases respectively, with 21 bases between them. CDR3 DNA: TGTGCCAGCAGCTTAAGGTCGTCTCAGGATAGCGGTTACAATGAGCAGTTCTTC. Translated: CASSLRSSQDSGYNEQFF.

The CDR3 is CASSTGPANYGYTF. The CDR3 DNA follows: TGTGCCAGTAGTACGGGCCCGGCTAACTATGGCTACACCTTC. V is TRBV19 and J is TRBJ1-2; no clear D gene. This CDR3 is 14 amino acids long. Germline V gene lookup returns CDR1 LNHDA and CDR2 SQIVND (reference sequence). The germline V and J ends were trimmed by 4 bases and 0 bases, with 9 bases remaining between them.

The chain has TRBV27 and TRBJ1-1; unclear D gene. The V gene lost 0 bases and the J gene lost 1 base, with 9 bases spanning the gap. This CDR3 contains 15 residues. Germline CDR1 reads MNHEY; CDR2 reads SMNVEV (reference sequence). The CDR3 here is CASSLSGLGNTEAFF. CDR3 bases: TGTGCCAGCAGTTTATCGGGTTTAGGGAACACTGAAGCTTTCTTT.

V and J are TRBV28 and TRBJ1-6; D is undetermined. The CDR3 has 14 amino acids. The germline V and J ends were trimmed by 7 bases and 10 bases, with 17 bases remaining between them. Germline loops: CDR1 MDHEN, CDR2 SYDVKM. For the CDR3, the DNA is TGTGCCAGCACCAATACGGGGTTGGGCTCACCCCTCCACTTT. This sequence encodes CASTNTGLGSPLHF.

This sequence joins TRBV7-3 and TRBJ2-1, with 8 bases lining up with TRBD1. This CDR3 comprises 14 residues. The ends lost 4 bases at V and 9 bases at J; junction bases unmatched: 8. Germline V CDR1 and CDR2: SGHTA, FQGTGA. The CDR3 region is CASSSPQGAGEQFF. CDR3 coding DNA: TGTGCCAGCAGCTCCCCCCAGGGGGCGGGTGAGCAGTTCTTC.

This chain joins TRBV6-5 and TRBJ1-5; tentatively, D is TRBD1 (6 bases). The germline V gene encodes CDR1 MNHEY and CDR2 SVGAGI. This CDR3 has 14 amino acids. V lost 5 bases and J lost 5, with 13 bases in between. CDR3 region: CASSPASGDQPQHF. DNA for the CDR3: TGTGCCAGCAGTCCGGCCTCAGGGGATCAGCCCCAGCATTTT.

The chain has TRBV10-3 and TRBJ2-7; possible D gene TRBD1, 5 bases. Trimming took 11 bases from V and 6 from J, leaving 23 bases between them. Per the germline V gene, CDR1 is ENHRY and CDR2 is SYGVKD. The CDR3 is 14 amino acids. The CDR3 spells CAHQRQGSQGEQYF. The CDR3 DNA reads TGTGCCCATCAAAGGCAGGGCAGTCAGGGCGAGCAGTACTTC.

The chain couples TRBV10-1 to TRBJ2-3; D ambiguous. The V gene lost 3 bases and the J gene lost 2 bases, with 6 bases spanning the gap. From germline, CDR1 is WNHNN and CDR2 SYGVQD (reference sequence). CDR3 size: 13 residues. Here the CDR3 reads CASSEVSTDTQYF. The CDR3 DNA sequence: TGCGCCAGCAGTGAAGTCTCCACAGATACGCAGTATTTT.